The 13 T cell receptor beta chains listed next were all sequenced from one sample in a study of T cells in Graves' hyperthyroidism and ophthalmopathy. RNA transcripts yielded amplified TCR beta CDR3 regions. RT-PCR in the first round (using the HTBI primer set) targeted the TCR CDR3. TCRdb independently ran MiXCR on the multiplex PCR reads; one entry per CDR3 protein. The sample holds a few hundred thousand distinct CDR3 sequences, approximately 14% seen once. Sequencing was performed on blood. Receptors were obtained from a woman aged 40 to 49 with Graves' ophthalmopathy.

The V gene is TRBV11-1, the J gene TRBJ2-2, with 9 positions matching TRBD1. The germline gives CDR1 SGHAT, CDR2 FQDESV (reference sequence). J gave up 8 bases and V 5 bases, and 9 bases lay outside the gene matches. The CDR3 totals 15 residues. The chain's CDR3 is CASSRDRVDPGELFF. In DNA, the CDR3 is TGTGCCAGCAGCCGGGACAGGGTAGACCCGGGGGAGCTGTTTTTT.

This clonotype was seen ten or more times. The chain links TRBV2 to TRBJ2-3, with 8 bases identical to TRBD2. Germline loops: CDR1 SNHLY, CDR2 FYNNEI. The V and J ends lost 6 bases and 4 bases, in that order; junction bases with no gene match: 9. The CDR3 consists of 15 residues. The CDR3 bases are TGTGCCAGCAGCCTAAGGGGGACTAGAGCAGATACGCAGTATTTT. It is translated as CASSLRGTRADTQYF. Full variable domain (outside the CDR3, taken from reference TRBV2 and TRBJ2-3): EPEVTQTPSHQVTQMGQEVILRCVPISNHLYFYWYRQILGQKVEFLVSFYNNEISEKSEIFDDQFSVERPDGSNFTLKIRSTKLEDSAMYFCASSLRGTRADTQYFGPGTRLTVL.

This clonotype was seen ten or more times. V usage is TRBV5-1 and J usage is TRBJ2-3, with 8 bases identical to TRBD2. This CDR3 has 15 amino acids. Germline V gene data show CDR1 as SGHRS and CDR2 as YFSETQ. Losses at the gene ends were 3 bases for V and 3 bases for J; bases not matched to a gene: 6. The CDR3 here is CASSSQRGPTDTQYF. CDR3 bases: TGCGCCAGCAGCTCGCAGCGGGGGCCAACAGATACGCAGTATTTT.

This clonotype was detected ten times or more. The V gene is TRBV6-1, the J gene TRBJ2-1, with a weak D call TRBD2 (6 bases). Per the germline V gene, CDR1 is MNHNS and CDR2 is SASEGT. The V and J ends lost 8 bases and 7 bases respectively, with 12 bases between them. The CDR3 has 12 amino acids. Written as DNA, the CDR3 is TGTGCCAGCGAAGGACGGGGGAATGAGCAGTTCTTC. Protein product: CASEGRGNEQFF.

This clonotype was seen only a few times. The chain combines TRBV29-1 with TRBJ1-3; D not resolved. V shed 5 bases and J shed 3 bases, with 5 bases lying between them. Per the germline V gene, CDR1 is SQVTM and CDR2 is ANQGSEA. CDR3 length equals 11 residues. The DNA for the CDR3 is TGCAGCGTTACGGGTGGAAACACCATATATTTT. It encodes CSVTGGNTIYF. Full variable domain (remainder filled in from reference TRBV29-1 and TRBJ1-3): SAVISQKPSRDICQRGTSLTIQCQVDSQVTMMFWYRQQPGQSLTLIATANQGSEATYESGFVIDKFPISRPNLTFSTLTVSNMSPEDSSIYLCSVTGGNTIYFGEGSWLTVV.

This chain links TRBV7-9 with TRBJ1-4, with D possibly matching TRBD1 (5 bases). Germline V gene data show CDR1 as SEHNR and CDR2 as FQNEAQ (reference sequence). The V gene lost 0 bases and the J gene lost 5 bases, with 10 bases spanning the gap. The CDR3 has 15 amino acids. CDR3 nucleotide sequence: TGTGCCAGCAGCTTAGCCGGGGGACCCAATGAAAAACTGTTTTTT. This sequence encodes CASSLAGGPNEKLFF.

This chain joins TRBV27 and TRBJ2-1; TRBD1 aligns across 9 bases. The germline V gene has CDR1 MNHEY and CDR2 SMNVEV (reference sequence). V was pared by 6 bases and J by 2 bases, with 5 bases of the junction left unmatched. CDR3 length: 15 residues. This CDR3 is CASSPDRGAYNEQFF. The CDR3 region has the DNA TGTGCCAGCAGCCCCGACAGGGGGGCCTACAATGAGCAGTTCTTC.

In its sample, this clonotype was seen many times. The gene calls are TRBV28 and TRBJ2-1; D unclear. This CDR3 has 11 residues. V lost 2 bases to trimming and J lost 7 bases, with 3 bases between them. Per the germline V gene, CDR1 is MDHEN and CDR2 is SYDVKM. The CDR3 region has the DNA TGTGCCAGCAGTTTAAGTAATGAGCAGTTCTTC. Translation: CASSLSNEQFF.

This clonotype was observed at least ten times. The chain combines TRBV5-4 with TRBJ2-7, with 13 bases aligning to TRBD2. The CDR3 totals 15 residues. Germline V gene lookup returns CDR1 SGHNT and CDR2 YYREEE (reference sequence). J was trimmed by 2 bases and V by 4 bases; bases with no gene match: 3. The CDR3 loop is CASSRGLAGAYEQYF. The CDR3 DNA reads TGTGCCAGCAGCCGAGGACTAGCGGGAGCCTACGAGCAGTACTTC.

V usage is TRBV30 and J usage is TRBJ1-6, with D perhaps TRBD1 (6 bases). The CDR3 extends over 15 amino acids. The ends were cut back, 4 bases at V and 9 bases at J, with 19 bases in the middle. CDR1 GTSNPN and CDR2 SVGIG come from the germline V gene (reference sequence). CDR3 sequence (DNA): TGTGCCTGGAACCTCTTGGGGGGGGCACTTTCACCCCTCCACTTT. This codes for CAWNLLGGALSPLHF. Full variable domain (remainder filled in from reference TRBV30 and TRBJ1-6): SQTIHQWPATLVQPVGSPLSLECTVEGTSNPNLYWYRQAAGRGLQLLFYSVGIGQISSEVPQNLSASRPQDRQFILSSKKLLLSDSGFYLCAWNLLGGALSPLHFGNGTRLTVT.

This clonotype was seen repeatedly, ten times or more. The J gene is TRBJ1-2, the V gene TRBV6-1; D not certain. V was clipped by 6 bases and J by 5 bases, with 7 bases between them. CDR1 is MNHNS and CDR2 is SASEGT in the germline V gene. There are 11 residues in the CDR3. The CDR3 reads CASSGFYGYTF. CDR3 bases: TGTGCCAGCAGCGGATTTTATGGCTACACCTTC.

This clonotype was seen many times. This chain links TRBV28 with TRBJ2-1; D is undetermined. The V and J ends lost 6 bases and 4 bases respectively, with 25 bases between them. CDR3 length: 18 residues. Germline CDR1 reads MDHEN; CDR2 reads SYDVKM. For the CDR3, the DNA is TGTGCCAGCAGGCCCTACTCTGCGATAGCTACCACATACAATGAGCAGTTCTTC. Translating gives CASRPYSAIATTYNEQFF.

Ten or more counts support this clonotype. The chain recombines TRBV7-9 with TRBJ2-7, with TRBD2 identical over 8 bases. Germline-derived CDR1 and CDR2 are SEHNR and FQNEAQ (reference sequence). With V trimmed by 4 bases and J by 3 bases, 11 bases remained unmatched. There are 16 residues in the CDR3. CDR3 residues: CASSSLRGGGCYEQYF. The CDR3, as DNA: TGTGCCAGCAGCTCACTTCGGGGGGGCGGGTGCTACGAGCAGTACTTC.